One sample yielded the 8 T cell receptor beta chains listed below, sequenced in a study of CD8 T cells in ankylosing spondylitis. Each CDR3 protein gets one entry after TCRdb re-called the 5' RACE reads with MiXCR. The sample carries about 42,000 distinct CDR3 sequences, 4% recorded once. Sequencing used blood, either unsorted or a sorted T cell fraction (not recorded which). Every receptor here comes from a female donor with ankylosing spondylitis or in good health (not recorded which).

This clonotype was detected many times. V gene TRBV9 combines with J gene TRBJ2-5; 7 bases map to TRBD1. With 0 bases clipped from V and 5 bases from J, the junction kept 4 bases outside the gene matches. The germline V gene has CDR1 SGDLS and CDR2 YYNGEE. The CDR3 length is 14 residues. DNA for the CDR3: TGTGCCAGCAGCGTAGTAGGGGGCGGGGAGACCCAGTACTTC. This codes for CASSVVGGGETQYF.

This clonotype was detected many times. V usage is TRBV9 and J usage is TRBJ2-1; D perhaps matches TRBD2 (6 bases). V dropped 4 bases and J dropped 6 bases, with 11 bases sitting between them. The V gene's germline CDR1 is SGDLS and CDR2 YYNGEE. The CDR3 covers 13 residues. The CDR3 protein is CASSPPRGNEQFF. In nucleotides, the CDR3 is TGTGCCAGCAGCCCCCCGCGGGGCAATGAGCAGTTCTTC.

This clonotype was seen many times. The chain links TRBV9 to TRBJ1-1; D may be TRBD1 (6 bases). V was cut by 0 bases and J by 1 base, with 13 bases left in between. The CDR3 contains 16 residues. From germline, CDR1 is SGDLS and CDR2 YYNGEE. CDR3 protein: CASSVGGGQGNTEAFF. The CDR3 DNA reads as TGTGCCAGCAGCGTAGGCGGGGGGCAGGGGAACACTGAAGCTTTCTTT.

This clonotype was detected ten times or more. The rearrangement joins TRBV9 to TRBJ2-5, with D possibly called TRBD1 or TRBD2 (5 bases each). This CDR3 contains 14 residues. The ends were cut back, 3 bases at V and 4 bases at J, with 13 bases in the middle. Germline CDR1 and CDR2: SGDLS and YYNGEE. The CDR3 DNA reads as TGTGCCAGCAGCGCCGGGGCTCACGTAGAGACCCAGTACTTC. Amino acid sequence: CASSAGAHVETQYF.

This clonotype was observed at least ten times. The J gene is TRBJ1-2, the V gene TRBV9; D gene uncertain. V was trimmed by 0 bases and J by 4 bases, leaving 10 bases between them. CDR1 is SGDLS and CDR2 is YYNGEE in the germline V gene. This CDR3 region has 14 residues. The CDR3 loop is CASSVGEAAYGYTF. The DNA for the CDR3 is TGTGCCAGCAGCGTAGGGGAGGCGGCCTATGGCTACACCTTC.

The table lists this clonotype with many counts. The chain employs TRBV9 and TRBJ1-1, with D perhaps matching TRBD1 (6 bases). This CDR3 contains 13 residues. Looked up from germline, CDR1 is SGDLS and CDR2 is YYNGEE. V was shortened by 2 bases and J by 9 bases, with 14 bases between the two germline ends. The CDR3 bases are TGTGCCAGCAGCGTCTCTGCGGGGGCTAAAGCTTTCTTT. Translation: CASSVSAGAKAFF.

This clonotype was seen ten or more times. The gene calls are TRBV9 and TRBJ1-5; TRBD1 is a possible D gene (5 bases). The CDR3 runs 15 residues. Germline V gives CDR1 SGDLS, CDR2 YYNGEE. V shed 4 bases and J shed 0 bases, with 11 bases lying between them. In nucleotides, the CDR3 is TGTGCCAGCAGCCTCGGGGGAAATAGCAATCAGCCCCAGCATTTT. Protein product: CASSLGGNSNQPQHF.

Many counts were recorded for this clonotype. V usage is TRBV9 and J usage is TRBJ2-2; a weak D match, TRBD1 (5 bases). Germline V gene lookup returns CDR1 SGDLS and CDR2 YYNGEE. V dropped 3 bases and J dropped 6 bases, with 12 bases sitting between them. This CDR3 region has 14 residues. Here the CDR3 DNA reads TGTGCCAGCAGCGCTGCAGGGTTCCCCGGGGAGCTGTTTTTT. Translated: CASSAAGFPGELFF.